This T cell receptor (beta chain) came from a study of blood T cell repertoires in COVID-19 (dated by TCRdb to the early 2020s). As for the study more broadly: Collaborator samples came from the United States, Italy and Spain and covered acute and convalescent phases of COVID-19. The repertoires were made available in a free public database intended to serve as a resource for research on the immune response to SARS-CoV-2. The samples were drawn from two sources: the first 160 participants of the ongoing ImmuneRACE study, and 1,200 or so subjects contributed by 6 global collaborators. Deeply sampled blood TCRbeta repertoires from subjects exposed to, actively infected with, or recovered from COVID-19 were included in the dataset. Where HLA class I and class II types were available, the types were taken from metadata supplied by the sample provider, not from assay-based typing. A de-identified subject ID, COVID-19 status, age in years and sex were almost always included in the sample metadata. The material from the prospective study consisted of cDNA or gDNA derived from T cells, B-cell-depleted T cells, or PBMCs.

The immunoSEQ Assay, a bias-controlled multiplex PCR, was used to amplify TCRbeta CDR3 regions from genomic DNA. For the original study's pipeline: The number of nucleated cells in each sample was estimated by amplification of reference gene primers within the assay. To quantify the absolute abundance of each unique TCRbeta CDR3 rearrangement, sequence reads were collapsed and filtered. Productive Simpson clonality was computed per sample as the square root of Simpson's diversity index over productive rearrangements. TCRdb retrieved this table from immuneACCESS and kept in-frame rearrangements only. Not all clones are present; in checked studies, unresolved V genes account for under half, and no reason is known for the remainder. From that table come the V and J calls and clone size; the DNA was used to work out D and trimming. Recorded for this sample are roughly 140,000 clones; 85% to 90% of them occurred a single time. Clones ranked in the top ten supply approximately 4.2% of the sample.

The germline V gene encodes CDR1 KGHSH and CDR2 LQKENI. V has 4 bases trimmed and J has 6 bases trimmed; junction bases matching no gene number 13. The CDR3 contains 17 residues, cysteine and phenylalanine counted. Solely the CDR3 DNA is kept, with 51 bases framed from the first base. Whole blood was collected in K2EDTA tubes by collaborating institutions according to the institutions' own protocols. Collaborator samples were shipped for TCRbeta analysis as frozen whole blood, isolated PBMCs, or DNA extracted from either sample type. Points the paper makes about the study in general: The quantity of clinical and demographic metadata differed by source and by participant and was supplied without curation.

Note on this clone: It lacks a known antigen. No per-base quality is available; no much larger clone lies one base away.

Here the chain combines TRBV18 and TRBJ2-7; 12 of the junction bases match TRBD2. The sequence was collected from a woman in her thirties or forties with acute or convalescent COVID-19. The sequenced sample consisted of peripheral blood. This receptor carries the CDR3 CASSLGRLAGDLSEQYF. The sequenced DNA is TGTGCCAGCTCACTCGGACGACTAGCGGGAGACCTTTCCGAGCAGTACTTC.